The rows below give T cell receptor beta chains drawn from one sample of a study of T cell responses to AZD1222 COVID-19 vaccine. The data were produced by immunoSEQ multiplex PCR, yet TCRdb's version contains in-frame clones alone and is incomplete. The sample lists 130,000 or so clones, roughly 93% seen once, with around 5% in the top ten. The starting material was peripheral blood, obtained on day 0 of AZD1222 vaccination. The source is an adult in good health. Each CDR3 is given with its conserved first and last residue. A D gene is named only where the DNA matches it firmly. Not all rows give a size; the values are once, few, many and, for expanded clones, a class.

v_gene: TRBV29-1; abundance: NA; j_gene: TRBJ2-1; d_gene: NA; CDR3aa: CSVATGTYNEQFF; CDR3nt: TGCAGCGTAGCGACAGGGACTTACAATGAGCAGTTCTTC
v_gene: TRBV11-2; abundance: once; j_gene: TRBJ1-2; d_gene: NA; CDR3aa: CASSRNDRITNYGYTF; CDR3nt: TGTGCCAGCAGCCGAAATGACAGGATTACTAACTATGGCTACACCTTC
v_gene: TRBV2; abundance: NA; j_gene: TRBJ2-1; d_gene: NA; CDR3aa: CASSDFSQSSYNEQFF; CDR3nt: TGTGCCAGCAGTGATTTCTCCCAGAGCTCCTACAATGAGCAGTTCTTC
v_gene: TRBV5-8; abundance: NA; j_gene: TRBJ1-3; d_gene: NA; CDR3aa: CASSFAVSGNTIYF; CDR3nt: TGTGCCAGCAGCTTTGCGGTCTCTGGAAACACCATATATTTT
v_gene: TRBV6-2/TRBV6-3; abundance: few; j_gene: TRBJ2-2; d_gene: TRBD1; CDR3aa: CASSNPGTGISTGELFF; CDR3nt: TGTGCCAGCAGTAACCCCGGGACAGGTATATCCACCGGGGAGCTGTTTTTT
v_gene: TRBV5-1; abundance: NA; j_gene: TRBJ1-2; d_gene: NA; CDR3aa: CASSFRGNGYTF; CDR3nt: TGCGCCAGCAGCTTTCGAGGAAATGGCTACACCTTC
v_gene: TRBV5-6; abundance: NA; j_gene: TRBJ2-7; d_gene: TRBD2; CDR3aa: CASSLGTSIYEQYF; CDR3nt: TGTGCCAGCAGCTTGGGGACTAGTATCTACGAGCAGTACTTC
v_gene: TRBV19; abundance: NA; j_gene: TRBJ2-1; d_gene: NA; CDR3aa: CASGSTSWNYNEQFF; CDR3nt: TGTGCCAGTGGCTCGACCTCCTGGAACTACAATGAGCAGTTCTTC
v_gene: TRBV6-5; abundance: NA; j_gene: TRBJ1-6; d_gene: TRBD1; CDR3aa: CASRRQGDNSPLHF; CDR3nt: TGTGCCAGCAGGCGACAGGGAGACAATTCACCCCTCCACTTT
v_gene: TRBV30; abundance: NA; j_gene: TRBJ1-5; d_gene: NA; CDR3aa: CAWNQISGPQHF; CDR3nt: TGTGCCTGGAACCAGATTTCTGGGCCCCAGCATTTT
v_gene: TRBV4-1; abundance: NA; j_gene: TRBJ2-7; d_gene: TRBD2; CDR3aa: CASSQYGTSGYEQYF; CDR3nt: TGCGCCAGCAGCCAATACGGGACTAGCGGCTACGAGCAGTACTTC
v_gene: TRBV29-1; abundance: NA; j_gene: TRBJ2-1; d_gene: TRBD2; CDR3aa: CSVALLAGSYNEQFF; CDR3nt: TGCAGCGTTGCCCTACTAGCGGGCTCCTACAATGAGCAGTTCTTC